These 5 T cell receptor beta chains were sequenced from one sample in a study of blood T cell repertoires in COVID-19. Profiling relied on immunoSEQ multiplex PCR, and the TCRdb table lists in-frame clones only, not all of them. The repertoire holds approximately 140,000 clones, with around nine tenths as singletons. The sequenced material came from peripheral blood. The origin of the receptors is a man aged 45 to 65 with active or convalescent COVID-19.

The V call is TRBV4-3, the J call TRBJ2-3; TRBD1 might be the D (5 bases). The CDR3 length is 16 residues. Germline V gene data show CDR1 as LGHNA and CDR2 as YSLEER. Between the trimmed V and J ends, which lost 2 bases and 0 bases, there was a span of 12 bases. The CDR3 is CASSQQKGLSTDTQYF. CDR3 bases: TGCGCCAGCAGCCAACAAAAGGGGCTTAGCACAGATACGCAGTATTTT.

The V call is TRBV5-1, the J call TRBJ2-1; the match to TRBD1 covers 7 bases. The CDR3 runs 14 residues. V shed 4 bases and J 4 bases; nucleotides not matched to a gene: 5. CDR1 is SGHRS, CDR2 YFSETQ, per germline. CDR3 amino acids: CASSPGQVYNEQFF. CDR3 DNA sequence: TGCGCCAGCAGCCCCGGACAGGTGTACAATGAGCAGTTCTTC.

The rearrangement joins TRBV11-2 to TRBJ2-7, with 11 bases lining up with TRBD2. CDR3 size: 15 residues. CDR1 SGHAT and CDR2 FQNNGV come from the germline V gene. V gave up 4 bases and J gave up 2 bases; unmatched junction bases: 4. In nucleotides, the CDR3 is TGTGCCAGCAGCTCGTTAGCGGGAGGGGCCTACGAGCAGTACTTC. Amino acid sequence: CASSSLAGGAYEQYF.

Of note for this clone: Different DNA sequences within this sample yield the same CDR3. The chain uses TRBV2 and TRBJ1-5; 7 positions match TRBD1. CDR1 SNHLY and CDR2 FYNNEI come from the germline V gene. CDR3 length: 13 residues. With 4 bases clipped from V and 7 bases from J, the junction kept 4 bases outside the gene matches. The DNA for the CDR3 is TGTGCCAGCAGTGGACAGGGAGGACAGCCCCAGCATTTT. This gives the protein CASSGQGGQPQHF.

This clone was observed a single time. V gene TRBV5-1 combines with J gene TRBJ2-2; D is perhaps TRBD1 (5 bases). CDR1 SGHRS and CDR2 YFSETQ come from the germline V gene. The V end was cut by 5 bases, the J end by 2 bases, with 10 bases between. CDR3 length: 14 residues. This chain's CDR3 is CASSSQGNTGELFF. CDR3 coding DNA: TGCGCCAGCAGTTCGCAGGGTAACACCGGGGAGCTGTTTTTT.